The next 2 T cell receptor beta chains were all read from a single sample in a study of OX40 agonist ivuxolimab in advanced cancers. The method behind the library was the immunoSEQ multiplex PCR assay. Not all clones reach the TCRdb copy of this immuneACCESS table, which keeps in-frame sequences only. Checked studies attribute under half of the gap to unresolved V genes and leave the rest unexplained. Counted in this sample were some 76,000 clones; approximately 90% of them appeared once. Of the sample, 6.5% to 8.5% falls within the top ten clones. The source was CD4+ or CD8+ T cells sorted from blood, collected in a trial of the OX40 agonist ivuxolimab. The receptors stem from an adult with an advanced solid tumor such as melanoma, head and neck, liver or kidney cancer.

The rearrangement links TRBV15 to TRBJ1-2; TRBD1 might be the D (5 bases). The CDR3 is 15 amino acids. The V gene lost 3 bases and the J gene lost 6 bases, with 17 bases spanning the gap. CDR1 and CDR2 from the germline V gene are LNHNV and YYDKDF (reference sequence). CDR3 protein: CATSRVMGEVNGYTF. The CDR3 nucleotides read TGTGCCACCAGCAGGGTCATGGGGGAGGTGAATGGCTACACCTTC.

The rearrangement uses TRBV19 and TRBJ1-2, with TRBD1 matching 7 bases. The V gene end was trimmed by 10 bases and the J gene end by 6 bases; junction bases not matched to a gene: 14. The CDR3 loop spans 14 amino acids. CDR1 LNHDA and CDR2 SQIVND come from the germline V gene (reference sequence). The chain's CDR3 is CATLDRDAKHGYTF. The CDR3 coding sequence is TGTGCCACTTTAGACAGGGACGCTAAGCATGGCTACACCTTC.